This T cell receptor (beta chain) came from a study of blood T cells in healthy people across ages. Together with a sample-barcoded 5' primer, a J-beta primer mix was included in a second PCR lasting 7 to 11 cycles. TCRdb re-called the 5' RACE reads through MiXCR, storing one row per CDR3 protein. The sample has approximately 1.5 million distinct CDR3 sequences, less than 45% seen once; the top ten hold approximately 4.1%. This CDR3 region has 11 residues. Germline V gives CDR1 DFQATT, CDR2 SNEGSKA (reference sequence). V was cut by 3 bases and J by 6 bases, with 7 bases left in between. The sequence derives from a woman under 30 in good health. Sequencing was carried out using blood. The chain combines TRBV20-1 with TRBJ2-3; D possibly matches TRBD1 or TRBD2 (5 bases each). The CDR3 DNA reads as TGCAGTGCTAGTGAGGGGGATACGCAGTATTTT. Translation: CSASEGDTQYF.